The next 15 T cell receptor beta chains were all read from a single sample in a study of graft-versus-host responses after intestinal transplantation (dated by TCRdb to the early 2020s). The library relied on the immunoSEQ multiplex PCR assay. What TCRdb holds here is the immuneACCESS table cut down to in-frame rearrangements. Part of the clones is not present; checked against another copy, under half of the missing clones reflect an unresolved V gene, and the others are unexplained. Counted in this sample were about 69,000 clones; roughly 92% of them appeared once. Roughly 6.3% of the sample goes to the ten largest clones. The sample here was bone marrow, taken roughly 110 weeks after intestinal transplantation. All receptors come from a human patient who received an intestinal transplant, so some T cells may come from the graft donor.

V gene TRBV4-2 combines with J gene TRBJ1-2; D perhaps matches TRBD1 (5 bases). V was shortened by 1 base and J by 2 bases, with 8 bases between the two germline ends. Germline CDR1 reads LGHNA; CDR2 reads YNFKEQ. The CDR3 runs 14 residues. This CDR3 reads CASSQGEGNYGYTF. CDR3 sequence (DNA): TGTGCCAGCAGCCAAGGGGAGGGGAACTATGGCTACACCTTC.

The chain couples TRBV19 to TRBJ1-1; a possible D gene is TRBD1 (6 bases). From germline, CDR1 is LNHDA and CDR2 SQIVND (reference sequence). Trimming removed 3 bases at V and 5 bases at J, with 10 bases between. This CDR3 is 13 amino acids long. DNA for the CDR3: TGTGCCAGTAGTATCAGGGGAGCAACTGAAGCTTTCTTT. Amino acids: CASSIRGATEAFF.

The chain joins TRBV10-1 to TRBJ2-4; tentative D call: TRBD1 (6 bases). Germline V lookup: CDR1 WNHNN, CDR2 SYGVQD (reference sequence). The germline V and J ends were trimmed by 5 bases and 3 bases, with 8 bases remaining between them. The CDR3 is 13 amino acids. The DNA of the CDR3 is TGCGCCAGCAGTTCAGGGGTCAAAAACATTCAGTACTTC. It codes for CASSSGVKNIQYF.

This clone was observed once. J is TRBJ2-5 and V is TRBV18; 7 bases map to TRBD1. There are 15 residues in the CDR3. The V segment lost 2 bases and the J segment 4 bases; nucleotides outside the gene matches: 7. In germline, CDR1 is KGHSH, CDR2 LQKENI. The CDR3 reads CASSPVPGGVETQYF. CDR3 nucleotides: TGTGCCAGCTCACCAGTGCCAGGGGGTGTAGAGACCCAGTACTTC. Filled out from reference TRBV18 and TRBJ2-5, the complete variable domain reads NAGVMQNPRHLVRRRGQEARLRCSPMKGHSHVYWYRQLPEEGLKFMVYLQKENIIDESGMPKERFSAEFPKEGPSILRIQQVVRGDSAAYFCASSPVPGGVETQYFGPGTRLLVL.

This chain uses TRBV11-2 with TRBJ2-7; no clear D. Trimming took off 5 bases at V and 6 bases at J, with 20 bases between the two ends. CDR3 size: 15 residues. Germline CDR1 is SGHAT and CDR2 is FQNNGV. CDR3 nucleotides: TGTGCCAGCAGCAATCAGGACCGCCGGGTAGGCGAGCAGTACTTC. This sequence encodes CASSNQDRRVGEQYF.

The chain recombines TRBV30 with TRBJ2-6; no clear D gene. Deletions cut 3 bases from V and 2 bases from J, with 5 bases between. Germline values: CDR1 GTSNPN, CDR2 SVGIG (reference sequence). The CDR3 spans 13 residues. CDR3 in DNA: TGTGCCTGGAGGATTCCTGGGGCCAACGTCCTGACTTTC. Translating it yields CAWRIPGANVLTF. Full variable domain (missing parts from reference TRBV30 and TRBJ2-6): SQTIHQWPATLVQPVGSPLSLECTVEGTSNPNLYWYRQAAGRGLQLLFYSVGIGQISSEVPQNLSASRPQDRQFILSSKKLLLSDSGFYLCAWRIPGANVLTFGAGSRLTVL.

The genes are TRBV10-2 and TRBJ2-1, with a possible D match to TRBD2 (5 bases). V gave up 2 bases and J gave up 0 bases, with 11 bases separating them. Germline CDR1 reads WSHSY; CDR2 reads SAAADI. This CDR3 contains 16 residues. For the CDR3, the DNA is TGCGCCAGCAGTGAGCGAGAGCGGTACTCCTACAATGAGCAGTTCTTC. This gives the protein CASSERERYSYNEQFF.

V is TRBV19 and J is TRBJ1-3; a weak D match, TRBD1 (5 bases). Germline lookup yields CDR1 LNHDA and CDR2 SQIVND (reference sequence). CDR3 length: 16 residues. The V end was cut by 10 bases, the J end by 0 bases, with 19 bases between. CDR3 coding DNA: TGTGCCACCTCACGGGGCCTGATCCTCTCTGGAAACACCATATATTTT. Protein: CATSRGLILSGNTIYF.

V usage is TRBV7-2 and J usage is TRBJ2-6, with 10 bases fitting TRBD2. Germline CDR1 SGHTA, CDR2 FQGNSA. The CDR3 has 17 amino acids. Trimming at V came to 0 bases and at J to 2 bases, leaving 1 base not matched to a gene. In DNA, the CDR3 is TGTGCCAGCAGCTTAGCCCTAGCGGGAGCTGGGGCCAACGTCCTGACTTTC. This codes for CASSLALAGAGANVLTF.

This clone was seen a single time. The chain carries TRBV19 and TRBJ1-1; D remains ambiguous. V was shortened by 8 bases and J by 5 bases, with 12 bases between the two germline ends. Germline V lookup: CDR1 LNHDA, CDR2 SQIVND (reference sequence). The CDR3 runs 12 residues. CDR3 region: CASHPGGTEAFF. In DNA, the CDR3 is TGTGCCAGTCACCCAGGAGGGACTGAAGCTTTCTTT.

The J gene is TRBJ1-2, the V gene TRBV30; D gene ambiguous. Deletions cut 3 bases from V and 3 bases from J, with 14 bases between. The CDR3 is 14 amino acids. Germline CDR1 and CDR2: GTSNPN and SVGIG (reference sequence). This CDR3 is CAWSHSGSYYGYTF. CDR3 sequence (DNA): TGTGCCTGGAGCCACTCCGGTTCTTACTATGGCTACACCTTC.

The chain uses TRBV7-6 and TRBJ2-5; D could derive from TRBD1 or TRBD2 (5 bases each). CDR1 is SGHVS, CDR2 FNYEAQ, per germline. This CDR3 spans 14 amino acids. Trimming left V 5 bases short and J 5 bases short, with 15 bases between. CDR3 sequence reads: CASSPPGRFETQYF. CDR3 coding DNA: TGTGCCAGCAGCCCCCCGGGACGGTTTGAGACCCAGTACTTC.

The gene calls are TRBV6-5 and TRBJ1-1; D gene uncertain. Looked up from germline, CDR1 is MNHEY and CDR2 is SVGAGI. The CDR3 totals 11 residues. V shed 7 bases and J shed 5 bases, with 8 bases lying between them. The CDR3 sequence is CASTGVTEAFF. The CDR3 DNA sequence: TGTGCCAGCACTGGGGTAACTGAAGCTTTCTTT.

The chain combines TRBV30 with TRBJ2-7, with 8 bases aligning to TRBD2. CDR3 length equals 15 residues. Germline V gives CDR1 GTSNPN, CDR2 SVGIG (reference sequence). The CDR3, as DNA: TGTGCGGCGGACTTTCTGGCTAGCGGGTACTACGAGCAGTACTTC. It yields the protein CAADFLASGYYEQYF.

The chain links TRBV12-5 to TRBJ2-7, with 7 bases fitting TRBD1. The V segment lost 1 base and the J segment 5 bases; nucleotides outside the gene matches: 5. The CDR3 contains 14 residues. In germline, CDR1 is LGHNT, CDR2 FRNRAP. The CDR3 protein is CASGLAGTVNEQYF. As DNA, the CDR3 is TGTGCTAGTGGTTTGGCCGGGACAGTGAACGAGCAGTACTTC. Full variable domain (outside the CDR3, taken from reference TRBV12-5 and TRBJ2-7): DARVTQTPRHKVTEMGQEVTMRCQPILGHNTVFWYRQTMMQGLELLAYFRNRAPLDDSGMPKDRFSAEMPDATLATLKIQPSEPRDSAVYFCASGLAGTVNEQYFGPGTRLTVT.